What follows are 4 T cell receptor beta chains derived from one specimen sequenced in a study of T-cell reconstitution after alpha-beta-depleted transplantation in children. Construction of the TCRbeta library involved unique molecular identifiers. Each CDR3 protein is one row after TCRdb ran MiXCR on the PCR reads. This sample has fewer than 350,000 distinct CDR3 sequences, with roughly 12% found just once. The input for sequencing was peripheral blood, taken 180 days after TCRalphabeta/CD19-depleted stem cell transplant. Receptor source: a male patient aged 2 to 10 who had a stem cell transplant for chronic granulomatous disease, so the T cells may come from the graft donor.

In this sample, this clonotype turned up many times. This rearrangement joins TRBV3-1 to TRBJ2-3; D remains unclear. The CDR3 runs 15 residues. The germline V and J ends were trimmed by 0 bases and 4 bases, with 11 bases remaining between them. CDR1 is LGHDT, CDR2 YNNKEL, per germline (reference sequence). This CDR3 reads CASSQDMIFPDTQYF. The DNA of the CDR3 is TGTGCCAGCAGCCAAGATATGATTTTTCCAGATACGCAGTATTTT.

This clonotype occurred a few times. The chain combines TRBV2 with TRBJ2-5, with no clear D. The germline gives CDR1 SNHLY, CDR2 FYNNEI. The length of the CDR3 is 11 residues. V was cut by 7 bases and J by 2 bases, with 5 bases left in between. This CDR3 reads CASTLQETQYF. Here the CDR3 DNA reads TGTGCCAGCACTCTTCAAGAGACCCAGTACTTC.

This clonotype was counted at least ten times. At one of its ends the junction is not consistent with the germline gene, which may arise from a read error. The chain links TRBV7-7 to TRBJ2-2, with 16 bases matching TRBD2. This CDR3 is 17 amino acids long. From germline, CDR1 is SSHAT and CDR2 FNYEAQ (reference sequence). The CDR3 DNA sequence: TGTGCTAGCAGCCCCACGGGACTAGCGGGGGGGCTCGGGGAGCTGTTTTTT. This codes for CASSPTGLAGGLGELFF.

This clonotype has a handful of counts. CDR3 sequence (DNA): TGTGCCAGCAGTTCTACGTCTAAGGGGGGGAACACTGAAGCTTTCTTT. Its protein product is CASSSTSKGGNTEAFF. The gene calls are TRBV6-5 and TRBJ1-1, with a weak D call TRBD1 (6 bases). Germline values: CDR1 MNHEY, CDR2 SVGAGI. The CDR3 contains 16 residues. V lost 4 bases and J lost 1, with 16 bases in between.